This TCR beta chain was sequenced in a study of radiotherapy plus CTLA-4 blockade in lung cancer. Across the whole study: Overall, 18% of patients showed an objective response, while about 30% attained disease control. Study observations and caveats: Interferon-beta and early blood T cell clone dynamics reportedly predicted response best. Tumor-origin TCR clones grew in blood after radiotherapy plus ipilimumab.

The CDR3 consists of 15 residues. Trimming took 5 bases from V and 3 from J; bases not matched to a gene: 8. In germline, CDR1 is SEHNR, CDR2 FQNEAQ (reference sequence). On this clone: The target antigen is unknown.

Enrolled patients, whose metastatic non-small-cell lung cancer was chemo-refractory, received focal radiation plus CTLA-4 blockade with ipilimumab. The data were produced by immunoSEQ multiplex PCR, yet TCRdb's version contains in-frame clones alone and is incomplete. The sample shows 50,000 to 65,000 clones, about three quarters of them seen only once. The V gene is TRBV7-9, the J gene TRBJ2-7; 9 bases align to TRBD1. The sequence derives from a human donor with non-small cell lung cancer who had a partial response to radiotherapy plus ipilimumab. The material was peripheral blood, obtained from a patient treated with radiotherapy plus ipilimumab. CDR3 in amino acids: CASSPLGTGLYEQYF. The CDR3 nucleotides read TGTGCCAGCAGCCCACTTGGGACAGGGCTCTACGAGCAGTACTTC.